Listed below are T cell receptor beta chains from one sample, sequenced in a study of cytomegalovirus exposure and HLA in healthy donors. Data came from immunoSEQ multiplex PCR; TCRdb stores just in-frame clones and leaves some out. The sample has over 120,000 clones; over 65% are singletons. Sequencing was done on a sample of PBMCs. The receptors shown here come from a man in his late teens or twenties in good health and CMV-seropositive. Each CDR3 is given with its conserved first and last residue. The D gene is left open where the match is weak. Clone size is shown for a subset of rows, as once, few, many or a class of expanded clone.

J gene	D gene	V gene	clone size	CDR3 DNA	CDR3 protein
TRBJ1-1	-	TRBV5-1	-	TGCGCCAGCAGCCCCGGACTGGCCCCTATGAACACTGAAGCTTTCTTT	CASSPGLAPMNTEAFF
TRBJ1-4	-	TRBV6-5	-	TGTGCCAGCAGTCAGGGAAAAGAAAAACTGTTTTTT	CASSQGKEKLFF
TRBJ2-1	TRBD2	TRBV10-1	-	TGCGCCAGCTCCCCGGGACTAGCTCTAAATGAGCAGTTCTTC	CASSPGLALNEQFF
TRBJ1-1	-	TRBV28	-	TGTGCCAGCAGTTTATGGTCCAGGTTGAACACTGAAGCTTTCTTT	CASSLWSRLNTEAFF
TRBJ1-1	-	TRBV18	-	TGTGCCAGCTCACCAACTACAGGCATGAACACTGAAGCTTTCTTT	CASSPTTGMNTEAFF
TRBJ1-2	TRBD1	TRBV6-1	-	TGTGCCAGCAGTAGCCGGGACAGCCGGAACTATGGCTACACCTTC	CASSSRDSRNYGYTF
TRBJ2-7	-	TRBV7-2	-	TGTGCCAGCAGCCCTAGCTCCTACGAGCAGTACTTC	CASSPSSYEQYF
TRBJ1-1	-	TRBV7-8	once	TGTGCCAGCGGAAAGGACAGCAGACTCGGGTTCACTGAAGCTTTCTTT	CASGKDSRLGFTEAFF
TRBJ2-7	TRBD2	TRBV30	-	TGTGCCTGGAGTGTACTAGCGGGGCCCTACGAGCAGTACTTC	CAWSVLAGPYEQYF
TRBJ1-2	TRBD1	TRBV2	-	TGTGCCAGCAGGAAGGCGTCGACAGGGAGTAGGGACTACACCTTC	CASRKASTGSRDYTF
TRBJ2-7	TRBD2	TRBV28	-	TGTGCCAGCAGTTTACTGACTAGCGGTATCTACGAGCAGTACTTC	CASSLLTSGIYEQYF
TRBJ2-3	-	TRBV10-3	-	TGTGCCATCAGTGGACAAGATACGCAGTATTTT	CAISGQDTQYF
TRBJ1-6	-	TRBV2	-	TGTGCCAGCAGCGAGCAGGGAGGGAACTATAATTCACCCCTCCACTTT	CASSEQGGNYNSPLHF
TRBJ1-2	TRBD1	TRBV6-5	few	TGTGCCAGCAGTACCCGTGGGACAGGGAACTATGGCTACACCTTC	CASSTRGTGNYGYTF
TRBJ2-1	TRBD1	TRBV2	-	TGTGCCAGCAGTGCCCAGGGAGAGGGACAGGATGAGCAGTTCTTC	CASSAQGEGQDEQFF
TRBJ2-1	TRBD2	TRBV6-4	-	TGTGCCAGCAGTGGGTCTAGCGGTGCTTCGAATGAGCAGTTCTTC	CASSGSSGASNEQFF
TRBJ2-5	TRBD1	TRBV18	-	TGTGCCAGCTCACGCGGACAGGCCCTCCAAGAGACCCAGTACTTC	CASSRGQALQETQYF
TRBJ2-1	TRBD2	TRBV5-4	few	TGTGCCAGCAGCTTGGGCGATAGCGGGGGATACAATGAGCAGTTCTTC	CASSLGDSGGYNEQFF
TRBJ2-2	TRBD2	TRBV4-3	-	TGCGCCAGCAGCCGTCTTACCGGGACTAGCGGCACCGGGGAGCTGTTTTTT	CASSRLTGTSGTGELFF
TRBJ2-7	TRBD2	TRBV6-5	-	TGTGCCAGCAGTTACGATAGCGGGAGTTGGTACGAGCAGTACTTC	CASSYDSGSWYEQYF
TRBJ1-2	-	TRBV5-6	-	TGTGCCAGCAGCTTCCAAGTGACCGTTATAGCCACCTTC	CASSFQVTVIATF
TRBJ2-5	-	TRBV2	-	TGTGCCAGCAGTGCTAAGCAGACCCAGTACTTC	CASSAKQTQYF
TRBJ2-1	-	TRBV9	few	TGTGCCAGCAGCGCCTCGTACAATGAGCAGTTCTTC	CASSASYNEQFF
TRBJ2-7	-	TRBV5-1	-	TGCGCCAGCAAGGAGAGTCCTACCTACGAGCGGCAGTACTTC	CASKESPTYERQYF
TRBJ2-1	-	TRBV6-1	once	TGTGCCAGTGGCCTTACCTCCTACAATGAGCAGTTCTTC	CASGLTSYNEQFF
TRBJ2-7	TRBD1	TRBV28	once	TGTGCCAGCAGTGGGACGGACAGGGGGATGGGCGAGCAGTACTTC	CASSGTDRGMGEQYF
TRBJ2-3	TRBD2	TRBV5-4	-	TGTGCCAGCAGCTTGGATGCTAGCGGGAGGAGGGATACGCAGTATTTT	CASSLDASGRRDTQYF
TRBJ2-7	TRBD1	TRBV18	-	TGTGCCAGCTCACCACGGGAGGCAGGGGGCTTTGGGTACGAGCAGTACTTC	CASSPREAGGFGYEQYF
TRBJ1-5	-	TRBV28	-	TGTGCCAGCCTAAAATTTGGGGGGTATAGCAATCAGCCCCAGCATTTT	CASLKFGGYSNQPQHF
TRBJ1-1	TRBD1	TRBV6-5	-	TGTGCCAGCAGTCCCGGGACAGCGAACACTGAAGCTTTCTTT	CASSPGTANTEAFF
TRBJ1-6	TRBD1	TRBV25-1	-	TGTGCCAGCAGTGAAAGGGACAGGGTGGATTCACCCCTCCACTTT	CASSERDRVDSPLHF
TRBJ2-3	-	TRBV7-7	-	TGTGCTAGCAGCCCTTTTGGGGCCACAGATACGCAGTATTTT	CASSPFGATDTQYF
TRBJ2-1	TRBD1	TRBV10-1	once	TGCGCCAGCAGTGAGGGGACAGGGGCCTACTCCTACAATGAGCAGTTCTTC	CASSEGTGAYSYNEQFF
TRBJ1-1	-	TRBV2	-	TGTGCCAGCAGTGAGATAAGCTCGGGCACTGAAGCTTTCTTT	CASSEISSGTEAFF
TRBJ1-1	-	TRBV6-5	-	TGTGCCAGCAGTAGGACAGCAAACACTGAAGCTTTCTTT	CASSRTANTEAFF
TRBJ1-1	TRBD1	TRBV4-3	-	TGCGCCAGCAGCCGGCGGACAGGAGGTATGAACACTGAAGCTTTCTTT	CASSRRTGGMNTEAFF
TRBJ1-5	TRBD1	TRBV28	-	TGTGCCAGCAGTGCGGGACAGCTAAATCAGCCCCAGCATTTT	CASSAGQLNQPQHF
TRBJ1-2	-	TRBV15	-	TGTGCCACCAGCAGCGAGTCTAACTATGGCTACACCTTC	CATSSESNYGYTF
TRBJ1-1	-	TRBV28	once	TGTGCCAGCAGTTTAGGTCCAGGATTTATGAACACTGAAGCTTTCTTT	CASSLGPGFMNTEAFF
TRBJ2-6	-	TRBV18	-	TGTGCCAGCTCACGACTCGGACATGGCTCTGGGGCCAACGTCCTGACTTTC	CASSRLGHGSGANVLTF